This TCR beta chain was recovered during a study of post-analysis software for immune sequencing data. Study context: Multiple sclerosis in the patients followed relapsing-remitting, secondary progressive and progressive-relapsing courses.

This clonotype showed up just a few times. Its antigen is as yet unknown. Unique molecular identifiers were present in the TCR beta cDNA libraries. MiXCR, run by TCRdb on the PCR reads, gives a single entry per CDR3 protein. The table includes about 820,000 distinct CDR3 sequences, approximately 50% detected once. The CDR3 has 15 residues. Per the germline V gene, CDR1 is SGHRS and CDR2 is YFSETQ. Findings and caveats of the study: Patients carried roughly 5 TRBV segments more frequently than controls did, and TRBV5-6, TRBV5-1 and TRBV20-1 were among them. Among multiple sclerosis patients, normalized Chao1 diversity was significantly below that of controls. F measure grouped same-batch samples tightly together.

What was sequenced was blood. The clonotype originates from a girl between 10 and 17 years old with multiple sclerosis. The chain is built from TRBV5-1 and TRBJ2-1; 7 nucleotides agree with TRBD1. The J call may be incorrect, as the DNA end agrees better with TRBJ2-7. Here the CDR3 reads CASSLAGTVYNEQYF. The DNA of the CDR3 is TGCGCCAGCAGCTTGGCAGGGACAGTATACAATGAGCAGTACTTC.